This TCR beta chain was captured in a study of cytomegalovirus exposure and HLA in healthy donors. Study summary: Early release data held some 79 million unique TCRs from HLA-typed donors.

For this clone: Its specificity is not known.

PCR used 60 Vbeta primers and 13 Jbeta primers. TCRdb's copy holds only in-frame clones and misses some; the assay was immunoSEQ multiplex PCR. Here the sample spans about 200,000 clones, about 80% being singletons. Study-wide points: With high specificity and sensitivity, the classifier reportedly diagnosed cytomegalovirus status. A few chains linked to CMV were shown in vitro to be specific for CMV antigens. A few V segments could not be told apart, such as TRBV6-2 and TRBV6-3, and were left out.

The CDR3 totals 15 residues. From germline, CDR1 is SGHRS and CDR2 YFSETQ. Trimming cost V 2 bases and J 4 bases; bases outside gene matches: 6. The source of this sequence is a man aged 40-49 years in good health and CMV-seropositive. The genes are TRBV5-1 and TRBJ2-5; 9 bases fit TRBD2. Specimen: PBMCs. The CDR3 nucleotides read TGCGCCAGCAGCTTAATAGCGGGAGCTGCAGAGACCCAGTACTTC. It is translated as CASSLIAGAAETQYF.